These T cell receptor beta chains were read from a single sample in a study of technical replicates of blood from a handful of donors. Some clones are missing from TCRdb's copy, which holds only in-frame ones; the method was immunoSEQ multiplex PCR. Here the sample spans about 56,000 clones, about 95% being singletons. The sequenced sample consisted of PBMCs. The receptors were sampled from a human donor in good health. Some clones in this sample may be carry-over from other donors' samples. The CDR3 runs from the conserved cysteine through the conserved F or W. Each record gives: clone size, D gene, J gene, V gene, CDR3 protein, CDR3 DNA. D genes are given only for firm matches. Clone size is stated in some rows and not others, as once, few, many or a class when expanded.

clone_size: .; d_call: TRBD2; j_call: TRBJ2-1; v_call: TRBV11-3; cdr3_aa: CASSRAGTSRGEQFF; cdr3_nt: TGTGCCAGCAGCCGAGCCGGGACTAGCCGGGGTGAGCAGTTCTTC
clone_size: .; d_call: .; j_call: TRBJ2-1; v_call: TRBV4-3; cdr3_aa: CASSQRPGDEQFF; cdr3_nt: TGCGCCAGCAGCCAACGGCCAGGGGATGAGCAGTTCTTC
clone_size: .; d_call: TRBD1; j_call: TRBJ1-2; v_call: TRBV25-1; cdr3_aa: CASSKGQGHGYTF; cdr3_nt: TGTGCCAGCAGTAAAGGACAGGGCCATGGCTACACCTTC
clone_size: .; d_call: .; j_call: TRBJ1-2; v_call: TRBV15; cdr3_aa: CATSRGHRDYGYTF; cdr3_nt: TGTGCCACCAGCAGAGGTCACAGGGACTATGGCTACACCTTC
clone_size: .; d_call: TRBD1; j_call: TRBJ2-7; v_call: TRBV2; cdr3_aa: CASRSDRTGQGDEQYF; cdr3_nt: TGTGCCAGCAGATCAGATAGAACGGGACAGGGCGACGAGCAGTACTTC
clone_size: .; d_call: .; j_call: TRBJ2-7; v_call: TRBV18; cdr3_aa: CASSVQTVSSYEQYF; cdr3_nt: TGTGCCAGCTCAGTTCAGACAGTTTCCTCCTACGAGCAGTACTTC
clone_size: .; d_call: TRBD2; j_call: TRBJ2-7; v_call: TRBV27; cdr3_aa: CASSFLGRGEQYF; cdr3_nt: TGTGCCAGCAGTTTTCTGGGGAGGGGCGAGCAGTACTTC
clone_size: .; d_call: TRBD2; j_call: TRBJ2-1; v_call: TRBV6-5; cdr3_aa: CASSPGTSGDNEQFF; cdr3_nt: TGTGCCAGCAGTCCCGGGACTAGCGGGGACAATGAGCAGTTCTTC
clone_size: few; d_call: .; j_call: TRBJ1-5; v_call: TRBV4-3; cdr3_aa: CASSQGAGNQPQHF; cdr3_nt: TGCGCCAGCAGCCAAGGAGCGGGAAATCAGCCCCAGCATTTT
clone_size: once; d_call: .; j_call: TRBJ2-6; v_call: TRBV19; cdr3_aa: CASSIRAGQAGANVLTF; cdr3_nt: TGTGCCAGTAGTATCCGAGCAGGCCAAGCTGGGGCCAACGTCCTGACTTTC
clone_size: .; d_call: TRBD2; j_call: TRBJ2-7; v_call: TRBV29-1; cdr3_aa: CSVVGGGTHEQYF; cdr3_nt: TGCAGCGTTGTTGGGGGAGGGACCCACGAGCAGTACTTC
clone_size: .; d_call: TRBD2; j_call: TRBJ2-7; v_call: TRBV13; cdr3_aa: CASSLGGRPLSYEQYF; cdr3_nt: TGTGCCAGCAGCTTGGGCGGGAGGCCCCTCTCCTACGAGCAGTACTTC
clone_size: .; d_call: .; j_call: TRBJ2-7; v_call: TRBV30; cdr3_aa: CACWGGGFYEQYF; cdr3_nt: TGTGCCTGTTGGGGGGGCGGCTTCTACGAGCAGTACTTC
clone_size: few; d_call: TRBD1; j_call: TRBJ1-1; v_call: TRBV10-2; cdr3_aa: CASRAGTGGMNTEAFF; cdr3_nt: TGCGCCAGCAGGGCCGGGACAGGGGGTATGAACACTGAAGCTTTCTTT
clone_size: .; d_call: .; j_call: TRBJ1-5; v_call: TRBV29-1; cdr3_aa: CSVRDDRQPQHF; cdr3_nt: TGCAGCGTTAGGGATGACAGACAGCCCCAGCATTTT
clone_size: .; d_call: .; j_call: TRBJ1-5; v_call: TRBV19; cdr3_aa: CASRQVLGKNSNQPQHF; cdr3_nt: TGTGCCAGTAGACAGGTCCTGGGGAAAAATAGCAATCAGCCCCAGCATTTT
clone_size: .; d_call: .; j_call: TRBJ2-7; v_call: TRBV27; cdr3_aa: CASRQTGSYEQYF; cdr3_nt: TGTGCCAGCAGACAAACGGGCTCCTACGAGCAGTACTTC
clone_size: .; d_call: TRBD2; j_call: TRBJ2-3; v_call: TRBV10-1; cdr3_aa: CATKGFGTSGPNTDTQYF; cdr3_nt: TGCGCCACCAAGGGGTTCGGGACTAGCGGGCCAAACACAGATACGCAGTATTTT
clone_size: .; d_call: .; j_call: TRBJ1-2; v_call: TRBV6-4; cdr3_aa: CASIARGSYGYTF; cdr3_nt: TGTGCCAGCATAGCTCGGGGATCTTATGGCTACACCTTC
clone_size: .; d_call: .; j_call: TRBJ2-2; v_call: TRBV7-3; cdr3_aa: CASSLIGANTGELFF; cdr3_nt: TGTGCCAGCAGCTTAATCGGAGCGAACACCGGGGAGCTGTTTTTT
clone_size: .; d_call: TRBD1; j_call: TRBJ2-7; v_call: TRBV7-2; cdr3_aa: CASSWDGTGMEQYF; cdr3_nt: TGTGCCAGCAGCTGGGATGGGACAGGGATGGAGCAGTACTTC
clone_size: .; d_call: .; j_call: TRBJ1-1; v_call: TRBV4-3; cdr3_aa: CASSQSALDGNTEAFF; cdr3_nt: TGCGCCAGCAGTCAAAGCGCCCTGGATGGGAACACTGAAGCTTTCTTT
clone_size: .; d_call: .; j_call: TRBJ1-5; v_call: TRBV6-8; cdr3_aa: CARWCGPYSNQPQHF; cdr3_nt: TGTGCCAGGTGGTGTGGGCCCTATAGCAATCAGCCCCAGCATTTT
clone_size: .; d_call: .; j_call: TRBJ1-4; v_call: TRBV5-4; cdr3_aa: CASSVGVEATNEKLFF; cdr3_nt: TGTGCCAGCAGCGTGGGGGTTGAGGCAACTAATGAAAAACTGTTTTTT
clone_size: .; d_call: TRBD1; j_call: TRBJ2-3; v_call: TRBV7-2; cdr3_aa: CASSLDRGWTDTQYF; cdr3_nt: TGTGCCAGCAGCTTGGACAGGGGGTGGACAGATACGCAGTATTTT
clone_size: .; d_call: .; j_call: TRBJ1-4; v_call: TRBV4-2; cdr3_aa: CASSQDLRGTNEKLFF; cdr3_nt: TGTGCCAGCAGCCAAGATTTACGGGGAACTAATGAAAAACTGTTTTTT
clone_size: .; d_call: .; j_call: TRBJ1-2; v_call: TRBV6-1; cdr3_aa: CASSEAPRNYGYTF; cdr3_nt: TGTGCCAGCAGTGAAGCACCCAGGAACTATGGCTACACCTTC
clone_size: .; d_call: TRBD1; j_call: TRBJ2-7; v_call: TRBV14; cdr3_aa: CASSPRQGAYEQYF; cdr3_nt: TGTGCCAGCAGCCCCCGACAGGGCGCCTACGAGCAGTACTTC
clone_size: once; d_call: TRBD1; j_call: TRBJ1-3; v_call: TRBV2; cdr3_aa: CASSRQGSNSGNTIYF; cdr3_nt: TGTGCCAGCAGTAGACAGGGAAGTAACTCTGGAAACACCATATATTTT
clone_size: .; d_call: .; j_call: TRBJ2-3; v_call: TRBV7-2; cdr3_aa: CASSVRTEGRQYF; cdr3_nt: TGTGCCAGCAGCGTCCGGACAGAGGGGAGGCAGTATTTT
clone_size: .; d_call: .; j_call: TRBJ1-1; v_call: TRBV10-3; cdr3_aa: CAITKGGASTEAFF; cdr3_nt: TGTGCCATCACCAAGGGAGGGGCGAGTACTGAAGCTTTCTTT
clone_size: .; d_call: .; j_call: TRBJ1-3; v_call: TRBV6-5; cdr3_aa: CASSYDRSPSGNTIYF; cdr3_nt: TGTGCCAGCAGTTACGACAGGAGCCCCTCTGGAAACACCATATATTTT
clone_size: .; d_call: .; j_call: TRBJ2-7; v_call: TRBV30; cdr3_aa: CAWRVGTGNAYF; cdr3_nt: .
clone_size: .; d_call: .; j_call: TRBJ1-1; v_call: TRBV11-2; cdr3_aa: CASSHRGREAFF; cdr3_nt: TGTGCCAGCAGCCACCGTGGGAGGGAAGCTTTCTTT
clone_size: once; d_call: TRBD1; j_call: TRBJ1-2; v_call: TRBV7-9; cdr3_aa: CANGPGTGGYGYTF; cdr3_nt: TGTGCCAACGGCCCCGGGACAGGGGGCTATGGCTACACCTTC
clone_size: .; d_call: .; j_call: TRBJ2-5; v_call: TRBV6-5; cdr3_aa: CASSYSGGLTETQYF; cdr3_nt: TGTGCCAGCAGTTACTCGGGTGGACTAACCGAGACCCAGTACTTC
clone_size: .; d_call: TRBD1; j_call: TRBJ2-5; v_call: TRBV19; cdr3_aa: CASSTDRVETQYF; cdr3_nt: TGTGCCAGTAGTACGGACAGGGTGGAGACCCAGTACTTC
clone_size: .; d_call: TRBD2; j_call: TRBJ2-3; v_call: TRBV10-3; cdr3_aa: CAIKPGGLADTQYF; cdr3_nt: TGTGCCATCAAACCGGGGGGTTTAGCAGATACGCAGTATTTT
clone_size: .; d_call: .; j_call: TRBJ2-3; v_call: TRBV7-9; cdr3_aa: CASRLVGGGTDTQYF; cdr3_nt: TGTGCCAGCAGACTTGTAGGGGGGGGGACAGATACGCAGTATTTT
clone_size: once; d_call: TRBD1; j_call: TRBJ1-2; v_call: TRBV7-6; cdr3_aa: CASSHRRGDGYTF; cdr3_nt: TGTGCCAGCAGCCACCGCAGGGGGGACGGCTACACCTTC